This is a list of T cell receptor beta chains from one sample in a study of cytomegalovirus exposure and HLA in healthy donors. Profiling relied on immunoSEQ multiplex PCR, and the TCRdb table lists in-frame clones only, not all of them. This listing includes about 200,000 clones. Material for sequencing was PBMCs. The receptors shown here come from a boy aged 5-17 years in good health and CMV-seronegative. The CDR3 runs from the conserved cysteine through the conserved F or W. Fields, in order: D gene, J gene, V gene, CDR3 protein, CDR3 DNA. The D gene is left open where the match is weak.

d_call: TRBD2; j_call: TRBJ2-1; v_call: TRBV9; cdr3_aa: CASSVAPSGAFSYNEQFF; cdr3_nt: TGTGCCAGCAGCGTAGCCCCTAGCGGGGCCTTCTCCTACAATGAGCAGTTCTTC
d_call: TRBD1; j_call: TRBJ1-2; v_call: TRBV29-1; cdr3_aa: CSAGQPLYGYTF; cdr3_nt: TGCAGCGCGGGACAGCCTCTATATGGCTACACCTTC
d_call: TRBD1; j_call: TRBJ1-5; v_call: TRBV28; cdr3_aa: CASATGRGREPQHF; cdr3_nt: TGTGCCAGCGCCACTGGCAGGGGGAGAGAGCCCCAGCATTTT
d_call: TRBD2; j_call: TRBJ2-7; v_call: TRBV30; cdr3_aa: CAWRGGIEQYF; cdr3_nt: TGTGCCTGGAGGGGGGGGATCGAGCAGTACTTC
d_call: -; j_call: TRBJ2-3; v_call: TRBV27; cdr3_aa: CASSIGHPDTQYF; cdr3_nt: TGTGCCAGCAGTATCGGACACCCAGATACGCAGTATTTT
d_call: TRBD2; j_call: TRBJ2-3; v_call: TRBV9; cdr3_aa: CASSISGGADTQYF; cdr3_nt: TGTGCCAGCAGCATAAGCGGGGGGGCAGATACGCAGTATTTT
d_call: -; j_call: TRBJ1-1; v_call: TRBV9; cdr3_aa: CASSVRRENTEAFF; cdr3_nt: TGTGCCAGCAGCGTCCGACGGGAGAACACTGAAGCTTTCTTT
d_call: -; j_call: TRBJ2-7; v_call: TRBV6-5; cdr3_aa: CASSYGRVNEQYF; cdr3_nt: TGTGCCAGCAGTTACGGCAGGGTGAACGAGCAGTACTTC
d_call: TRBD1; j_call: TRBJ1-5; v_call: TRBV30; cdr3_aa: CAWSVKQGANQPQHF; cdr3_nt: TGTGCCTGGAGTGTTAAGCAGGGGGCTAATCAGCCCCAGCATTTT
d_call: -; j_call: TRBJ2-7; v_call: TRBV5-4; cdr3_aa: CASSPAGGEQYF; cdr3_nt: TGTGCCAGCAGCCCGGCCGGGGGCGAGCAGTACTTC
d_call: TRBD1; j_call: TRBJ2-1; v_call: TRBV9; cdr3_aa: CASSVTDRASYNEQFF; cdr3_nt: TGTGCCAGCAGCGTAACCGACAGGGCTTCCTACAATGAGCAGTTCTTC
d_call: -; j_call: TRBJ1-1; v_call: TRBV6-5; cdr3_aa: CASRNGGTEAFF; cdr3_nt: TGTGCCAGCAGAAATGGGGGGACTGAAGCTTTCTTT
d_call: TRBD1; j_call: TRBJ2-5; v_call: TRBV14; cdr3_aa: CASSPGQLNQETQYF; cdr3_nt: TGTGCCAGCAGCCCGGGACAGTTAAACCAAGAGACCCAGTACTTC
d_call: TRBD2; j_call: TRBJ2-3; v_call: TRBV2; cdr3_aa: CASSEVASGGALTDTQYF; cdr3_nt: TGTGCCAGCAGTGAAGTGGCTAGCGGGGGGGCCTTAACAGATACGCAGTATTTT
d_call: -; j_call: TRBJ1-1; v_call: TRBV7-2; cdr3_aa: CASSLDGAQVMNTEAFF; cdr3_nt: TGTGCCAGCAGCTTGGATGGCGCTCAGGTCATGAACACTGAAGCTTTCTTT
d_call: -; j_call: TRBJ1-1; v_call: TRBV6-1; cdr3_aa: CASSVQEAFF; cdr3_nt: TGTGCCAGCAGTGTCCAGGAAGCTTTCTTT
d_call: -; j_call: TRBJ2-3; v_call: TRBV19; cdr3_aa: CASSSRGRGTDTQYF; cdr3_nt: TGTGCCAGTAGTTCCAGGGGAAGGGGCACAGATACGCAGTATTTT